Listed below are T cell receptor beta chains from one sample, sequenced in a study of shared clonotypes between healthy human individuals. Produced via immunoSEQ multiplex PCR; TCRdb's table is partial and in-frame only. The sample gives about 2 million clones, roughly 95% of which show up once; more than 0.1% is in the top ten. Specimen: naive CD4+ T cells sorted from blood. The receptors come from a man younger than 35 in good health. Both conserved end residues are trimmed from each CDR3. Fields, in order: D gene, clone size, V gene, CDR3 protein. The D gene is left open where the match is weak. Clone size, where shown, is once, few, many, or a class for clones that have expanded.

>.|few|TRBV9
ASSVGWAPLPDSPLH
>TRBD1|.|TRBV28
ASSLSYRGRGEQY
>.|.|TRBV18
ASSELPGAGANVLT
>.|few|TRBV19
ASSIVARTDTQY
>TRBD1|.|TRBV10-2
ASRQDRGPDTQY
>.|.|TRBV28
ASSFEGRPRSTDTQY
>.|.|TRBV6-5
ASSYGGPLSGNTIY
>.|.|TRBV5-4
ASSRDWVNTGELF
>.|.|TRBV6-5
ASSYGSYNSPLH
>.|.|TRBV9
ASSVDERGTDTQY
>.|.|TRBV7-3
ASSQTNSYEQY
>.|.|TRBV9
ASSVASRSSYNSPLH
>.|once|TRBV30
AWSVGVAGELF
>.|once|TRBV2
ASSSGTGYNEQF
>.|.|TRBV5-1
ASSPGAGQSHETQY
>.|.|TRBV27
ASGKGVYGYT
>.|.|TRBV7-8
ASSSTATSNYGYT
>TRBD2|.|TRBV11-2
ASSLEGLAGDNEQF
>TRBD2|.|TRBV30
AWAGLAGYTDTQY
>TRBD2|.|TRBV25-1
ASSSREGQDEQF
>.|.|TRBV7-2
ASRTASVTGELF
>.|.|TRBV7-6
ASSESTNEQF
>TRBD2|.|TRBV6-1
ASSGEGSLYNEQF
>TRBD2|.|TRBV7-6
ASSPGGVGTDTQY
>TRBD2|.|TRBV6-6
ASSPGLAGSYEQY
>.|.|TRBV5-4
ASSLGSSRTDTQY
>.|.|TRBV6-6
ASSYHWGTGELF
>TRBD2|.|TRBV6-5
ATSSLAGGGDTQY
>TRBD1|.|TRBV5-6
ASSSETGLGEKLF
>.|.|TRBV7-9
ASSLGTDRDTIY
>.|.|TRBV19
ASSTSPRGYT
>TRBD2|.|TRBV11-3
ASSSRGGGETDTQY
>TRBD1|.|TRBV12-5
ASGGTGIDVNTEAF
>.|.|TRBV14
ASSQDRGTARTDIQY
>.|.|TRBV2
ASRGVGMGTGELF
>.|.|TRBV25-1
ASSDDRRGGYT
>.|.|TRBV7-8
ASSPVNQPQH
>.|.|TRBV5-4
ASSLESNDIQY